This paragraph covers one T cell receptor (beta chain) sequence. Its antigen is unknown. J lost 2 bases, V lost 10 bases, and 8 bases had no gene match. From germline, CDR1 is MNHEY and CDR2 SMNVEV (reference sequence). The CDR3 covers 15 residues. Libraries were prepared by immunoSEQ multiplex PCR; TCRdb keeps only in-frame clonotypes and omits some of them. The data contain 16,000 or so clones, 70% to 75% of them singletons. The sample comes from a study of tumor-infiltrating lymphocytes in localized non-small cell lung cancer. Regarding the study as a whole: Available tissue quantity limited TCR sequencing to a patient subset.

The gene calls are TRBV27 and TRBJ2-3, with 11 bases identical to TRBD2. This TCR was sampled from a human donor with non-small cell lung cancer. The sequenced sample was lung tumor tissue. CDR3 DNA: TGTGCCACAGGATTAGCGGGGGGGCTCACAGATACGCAGTATTTT. Amino acids: CATGLAGGLTDTQYF.